The rows below give T cell receptor beta chains drawn from one sample of a study of blood T cell repertoires in COVID-19. Here immunoSEQ multiplex PCR was the method, and the copy in TCRdb shows in-frame clones only, minus some. The sample records about 110,000 clones, less than 75% being singletons. Sequenced: peripheral blood. These receptors were obtained from a middle-aged woman with acute or convalescent COVID-19. Both conserved end residues are part of each CDR3. The D gene is left open where the match is weak. Size values are once, few and many counts, or a class for expanded clones, and some rows have none.

j_call	d_call	v_call	clone_size	cdr3_aa	cdr3_nt
TRBJ2-7	-	TRBV29-1	-	CSVGSGVPYEQYF	TGCAGCGTTGGTTCGGGGGTCCCCTACGAGCAGTACTTC
TRBJ1-5	-	TRBV9	once	CASSVGAGDQPQHF	TGTGCCAGCAGCGTAGGGGCAGGGGATCAGCCCCAGCATTTT
TRBJ2-6	TRBD2	TRBV7-2	few	CASSVRDGGGNVLTF	TGTGCCAGCAGCGTCAGGGACGGCGGGGGCAACGTCCTGACTTTC
TRBJ1-2	-	TRBV6-1	-	CASSETVAPGGYTF	TGTGCCAGCAGTGAAACGGTCGCCCCGGGTGGCTACACCTTC
TRBJ2-3	-	TRBV3-1/TRBV3-2	-	CASSHGAGALTDTQYF	TGTGCCAGCAGCCACGGGGCGGGGGCCCTCACAGATACGCAGTATTTT
TRBJ2-7	-	TRBV7-3	-	CASSLGQNYEQYF	TGTGCCAGCAGCTTAGGGCAGAACTACGAGCAGTACTTC
TRBJ1-5	TRBD1	TRBV7-2	-	CASSTTGALGPQHF	TGTGCCAGCAGCACAACAGGGGCGCTGGGGCCCCAGCATTTT
TRBJ2-3	TRBD1	TRBV5-4	-	CASSPDRAYTDTQYF	TGTGCCAGCAGCCCCGACAGGGCCTACACAGATACGCAGTATTTT
TRBJ1-2	-	TRBV15	once	CATSRDRGQYGYTF	TGTGCCACCAGCAGAGATCGCGGACAGTATGGCTACACCTTC
TRBJ2-2	-	TRBV30	-	CACSGSGELFF	TGTGCCTGCAGCGGATCCGGGGAGCTGTTTTTT
TRBJ2-1	-	TRBV27	-	CASSLRGGSEQFF	TGTGCCAGCAGTCTAAGAGGGGGTAGTGAGCAGTTCTTC
TRBJ2-5	TRBD2	TRBV5-4	many	CASSRSGGTQETQYF	TGTGCCAGCAGCCGTAGCGGGGGGACTCAAGAGACCCAGTACTTC
TRBJ2-5	-	TRBV7-9	-	CASNPLSPGSGETQYF	TGTGCCAGCAACCCGTTGTCCCCGGGGTCGGGAGAGACCCAGTACTTC
TRBJ2-3	-	TRBV10-3	-	CAISESRDTQYF	TGTGCCATCAGTGAGTCGCGGGATACGCAGTATTTT
TRBJ2-7	-	TRBV11-2	-	CASSPPHDSSYEQYF	TGTGCCAGCAGCCCCCCGCATGATAGCTCCTACGAGCAGTACTTC
TRBJ2-5	-	TRBV30	-	CAWSTRRETQYF	TGTGCCTGGTCGACTAGGAGGGAGACCCAGTACTTC
TRBJ2-1	-	TRBV28	-	CASSSGLVEQFF	TGTGCCAGCAGTTCCGGGTTGGTAGAGCAGTTCTTC
TRBJ2-5	-	TRBV5-1	-	CASSSGRQQETQYF	TGCGCCAGCAGCTCTGGACGACAGCAAGAGACCCAGTACTTC
TRBJ2-7	TRBD1	TRBV7-2	-	CAGAGTGDREQYF	TGTGCCGGCGCCGGGACAGGGGATCGCGAGCAGTACTTC
TRBJ2-1	TRBD1	TRBV19	once	CASSIFYPGTGGGEQFF	TGTGCCAGTAGTATATTTTATCCCGGGACAGGGGGCGGAGAGCAGTTCTTC
TRBJ2-3	-	TRBV7-2	-	CASSSLGGGPTDTQYF	TGTGCCAGCAGCTCCCTAGGGGGGGGGCCCACAGATACGCAGTATTTT
TRBJ2-7	-	TRBV5-1	-	CASSLSRETYEQYF	TGCGCCAGCAGCTTGAGCAGGGAAACCTACGAGCAGTACTTC
TRBJ1-4	-	TRBV7-2	-	CASSLGTNPNEKLFF	TGTGCCAGCAGCTTAGGCACAAATCCGAATGAAAAACTGTTTTTT